This T cell receptor (beta chain) came from a study of prognosis after radiotherapy for stage I lung cancer. The wider study: With approximately 12 men and six or seven women, the cohort's median age was 74.5 years, range about 53–95.

Germline CDR1 MNHEY, CDR2 SVGEGT. Trimming at V came to 2 bases and at J to 0 bases, leaving 9 bases not matched to a gene. This CDR3 has 18 residues. TCR beta CDR3 was amplified from genomic DNA by two-round multiplex PCR. For every TRBV and TRBJ gene, a specific primer was used in first-round PCR. TCRdb reanalysed the multiplex PCR reads using MiXCR and keeps one entry per CDR3 protein. The table lists fewer than 25,000 distinct CDR3 sequences, about a quarter of them singletons. Without prior chemotherapy, radiotherapy or other malignancies, every patient was node-negative by CT and PET/CT. There were about 6.3 milliliters of peripheral blood drawn at each of two time points. Ten or more counts support this clonotype.

The clonotype comes from a donor over 45 with non-small cell lung cancer. This chain connects TRBV6-2 or TRBV6-3 to TRBJ2-1, with 8 bases identical to TRBD1. The sample here was PBMCs, taken before or after stereotactic body radiation therapy (not recorded which). The CDR3 coding sequence is TGTGCCAGCAGTTACCCCCTAGGACAGGGTAGCTCCTACAATGAGCAGTTCTTC. This sequence encodes CASSYPLGQGSSYNEQFF.